Sequencing of this T cell receptor beta chain was carried out in a study of blood T cell repertoires in COVID-19. Study as a whole: The cDNA or gDNA used as material had been derived from T cells, B-cell-depleted T cells, or PBMCs.

With 5 bases removed from V and 2 bases from J, the gap between germline ends came to 16 bases. The CDR3 spans 15 residues. In germline, CDR1 is LNHDA, CDR2 SQIVND (reference sequence). Produced via immunoSEQ multiplex PCR; TCRdb's table is partial and in-frame only. The sample carries some 46,000 clones, more than 65% recorded once. This receptor was taken from a woman aged 55-75 years with acute or convalescent COVID-19. The chain is built from TRBV19 and TRBJ2-7; tentative D call: TRBD2 (7 bases). Source material: peripheral blood. CDR3 sequence: CASSEGGPGPYEQYF. In nucleotides, the CDR3 is TGTGCCAGTAGTGAGGGGGGGCCGGGTCCCTACGAGCAGTACTTC. Based on the CDR3 plus reference TRBV19 and TRBJ2-7, the full variable domain is DGGITQSPKYLFRKEGQNVTLSCEQNLNHDAMYWYRQDPGQGLRLIYYSQIVNDFQKGDIAEGYSVSREKKESFPLTVTSAQKNPTAFYLCASSEGGPGPYEQYFGPGTRLTVT.